This TCR beta chain was found in a study of blood T cell repertoires in COVID-19. At the level of the study: PBMCs, B-cell-depleted T cells, or T cells were the source of the cDNA or gDNA that made up the material.

Under the authors' procedure: Reference gene primer amplification gave estimated nucleated cell counts. Libraries were prepared by immunoSEQ multiplex PCR; TCRdb keeps only in-frame clonotypes and omits some of them. V, J and clone size are those of that table, while D and trimming were read from the DNA. The sample lists about 150,000 clones, around 91% occurring once. V shed 5 bases and J shed 6 bases, with 17 bases lying between them. Germline CDR1 and CDR2: WNHNN and SYGVQD (reference sequence). CDR3 length: 15 residues. The V gene is TRBV10-1, the J gene TRBJ2-1, with D possibly matching TRBD2 (5 bases). This TCR derives from a woman aged 35 to 49 with acute or convalescent COVID-19. The sequencing sample was made of peripheral blood. The CDR3 DNA follows: TGCGCCAGCAGTCGACTGAGCGGAGTGACCAATGAGCAGTTCTTC. This gives the protein CASSRLSGVTNEQFF.